This T cell receptor (beta chain) was identified in a study of blood T cell repertoires in COVID-19 (dated by TCRdb to 2020 to 2021). About the investigation overall: Collaborator samples came from the United States, Italy and Spain and covered acute and convalescent phases of COVID-19. A freely available public database, intended as a resource for researchers studying the immune response to SARS-CoV-2, is where the repertoires were released. Deeply sampled blood TCRbeta repertoires from subjects exposed to, actively infected with, or recovered from COVID-19 were included in the dataset. The samples were drawn from the first 160 participants of the ongoing ImmuneRACE study and from roughly 1,300 subjects provided by 6 global collaborators. Sample metadata almost always included a de-identified subject ID, COVID-19 status, age in years and sex. Where HLA class I and class II types were available, the types were taken from metadata supplied by the sample provider, not from assay-based typing. The material from the prospective study consisted of cDNA or gDNA derived from T cells, B-cell-depleted T cells, or PBMCs.

In the germline V gene, CDR1 corresponds to SGDLS and CDR2 to YYNGEE. Taken from cysteine to phenylalanine, the CDR3 has 15 residues. Of the read, only the CDR3 DNA is kept; its 45 bases are in frame from base 1. Deletion took 1 base off V and 3 bases off J, with a span of 12 bases between the germline ends. TCRbeta CDR3 regions were amplified from genomic DNA using the immunoSEQ Assay, a bias-controlled multiplex PCR. Processing in the source paper ran as follows. Nucleated cell counts per sample were estimated from amplification of reference gene primers within the assay. Sequence reads were collapsed and filtered to measure the absolute abundance of every unique TCRbeta CDR3 rearrangement. For each sample, productive Simpson clonality was calculated as the square root of Simpson's diversity index over productive rearrangements. TCRdb carries this immuneACCESS record with in-frame sequences only. Its versions omit some clonotypes, under half of them owing to an unresolved V gene in the studies checked, with the rest unexplained. The V and J calls and clone size are taken from that table; D and trimming were inferred from the DNA. The sample includes 180,000 or so clones, with 65% to 90% observed a single time. The leading ten clones occupy 13% to 15% of the sample.

Participants in the prospective study were aged about 18 to 95 years, lived in under 30 United States geographic areas, and enrolled through a virtual design. In the prospective study, cohorts were assigned on the basis of participant-reported clinical history obtained from a screening survey and a study questionnaire. Recovered participants in ImmuneRACE Cohort 3 were defined as having two consecutive negative NP/OP PCR tests, clearance from a healthcare professional, or resolution of symptoms. In the prospective study, mobile phlebotomists collected whole blood, serum and a nasopharyngeal or oropharyngeal swab from each participant. Prospective study participants could optionally give additional blood draws and questionnaires over a roughly two-month period. Before DNA extraction, blood samples from the prospective study were shipped at room temperature or frozen. For this clone: Its antigen specificity is not known. Base qualities are not at hand, and no much larger clone is one base apart.

Here is what the overall study found, with its caveats: Clinical and demographic metadata were provided uncurated, with the amount varying by source and participant.

This receptor was obtained from a man in his forties or fifties who had recovered from COVID-19. The chain is encoded by TRBV9 joined to TRBJ2-3; the D region possibly corresponds to TRBD2 (6 bases align). Sequenced material: PBMCs or T cells enriched from blood (not recorded which). The CDR3 loop reads CASSVSPSVTDTQYF. The nucleotide sequence reads as follows: TGTGCCAGCAGCGTATCCCCTAGCGTGACAGATACGCAGTATTTT.